The next 19 T cell receptor beta chains were all read from a single sample in a study of neurological immune-mediated disorders. TCRdb re-derived calls from the 5' RACE reads in MiXCR, one entry per CDR3 protein. This repertoire shows about 10,000 distinct CDR3 sequences, roughly 20% found once; its top ten account for around 50%. Sequenced: CD8+ T cells from blood. These receptors came from a woman aged 60-70 years with HTLV-1-associated myelopathy (HAM/TSP).

This clonotype was recorded many times. The J gene is TRBJ2-7, the V gene TRBV27; TRBD1 aligns across 10 bases. Germline lookup yields CDR1 MNHEY and CDR2 SMNVEV (reference sequence). This CDR3 is built from 15 residues. V shed 5 bases and J 2 bases; nucleotides not matched to a gene: 6. CDR3 nucleotide sequence: TGTGCCAGCAGTCCCGGGACAGGGGAGACCTACGAGCAGTACTTC. Encoded protein: CASSPGTGETYEQYF.

This rearrangement joins TRBV15 to TRBJ2-7; 10 positions match TRBD1. The CDR3 has 15 residues. The ends lost 5 bases at V and 6 bases at J; junction bases unmatched: 10. Germline V gene sequence: CDR1 LNHNV, CDR2 YYDKDF (reference sequence). The CDR3 loop is CATSERTGGPSEQYF. The CDR3 bases are TGTGCCACCAGCGAACGGACAGGGGGACCTTCCGAGCAGTACTTC.

This clonotype has at least ten counts. The rearrangement joins TRBV20-1 to TRBJ1-2, with 9 positions matching TRBD1. Germline values: CDR1 DFQATT, CDR2 SNEGSKA (reference sequence). After removal of 0 bases from V and 5 bases from J, the junction contained 10 bases not matched to a gene. The CDR3 contains 16 residues. CDR3 bases: TGCAGTGCTAGAGATGCTCTGGGACAGGGATCGTATGGCTACACCTTC. This encodes CSARDALGQGSYGYTF.

This clonotype was seen at least ten times. The rearrangement uses TRBV27 and TRBJ2-3; D is unresolved. V shed 2 bases and J shed 6 bases, with 15 bases lying between them. This CDR3 comprises 15 residues. CDR1 and CDR2 from the germline V gene are MNHEY and SMNVEV (reference sequence). CDR3 loop: CASSLGPELGDTQYF. CDR3 nucleotide sequence: TGTGCCAGCAGTTTAGGCCCGGAGTTAGGTGATACGCAGTATTTT.

Relative to its sample, this clonotype is medium-sized. V and J are TRBV4-1 and TRBJ1-1; D unresolved. V was clipped by 0 bases and J by 1 base, with 6 bases between them. The CDR3 covers 14 residues. Germline V CDR1 and CDR2: MGHRA, YSYEKL. The CDR3 region is CASSQEPRNTEAFF. The CDR3 DNA reads as TGCGCCAGCAGCCAAGAACCGAGGAACACTGAAGCTTTCTTT.

This clonotype was found a few times. The chain combines TRBV30 with TRBJ2-7; TRBD1 matches at 8 bases. CDR1 is GTSNPN, CDR2 SVGIG, per germline (reference sequence). The CDR3 spans 14 residues. With 1 base clipped from V and 3 bases from J, the junction kept 5 bases outside the gene matches. CDR3 coding DNA: TGTGCCTGGAGTGAACAGGGGGGACGCTACGAGCAGTACTTC. It is translated as CAWSEQGGRYEQYF.

This clonotype came up many times. V is TRBV30 and J is TRBJ2-2, with 9 bases aligning to TRBD2. CDR1 is GTSNPN and CDR2 is SVGIG in the germline V gene (reference sequence). The trim removed 1 base at V and 7 bases at J, leaving 4 bases unmatched. The CDR3 has 14 residues. CDR3 in DNA: TGTGCCTGGAGTGCGCTAGCGGGGCTCGGGGAGCTGTTTTTT. It is translated as CAWSALAGLGELFF.

This clonotype was seen ten or more times. V gene TRBV9 combines with J gene TRBJ1-2; 7 bases fit TRBD1. The length of the CDR3 is 12 residues. J was trimmed by 8 bases and V by 3 bases; bases with no gene match: 4. CDR1 SGDLS and CDR2 YYNGEE come from the germline V gene. This CDR3 is CASSATGQGYTF. DNA for the CDR3: TGTGCCAGCAGCGCGACGGGACAGGGCTACACCTTC. Drawing the rest from reference TRBV9 and TRBJ1-2, the complete variable domain is DSGVTQTPKHLITATGQRVTLRCSPRSGDLSVYWYQQSLDQGLQFLIQYYNGEERAKGNILERFSAQQFPDLHSELNLSSLELGDSALYFCASSATGQGYTFGSGTRLTVV.

This clonotype appeared many times. The rearrangement links TRBV7-9 to TRBJ2-1; TRBD1 agrees at 8 bases. Trimming cost V 4 bases and J 0 bases; bases outside gene matches: 2. Germline lookup yields CDR1 SEHNR and CDR2 FQNEAQ (reference sequence). This CDR3 region has 15 residues. The CDR3 loop is CASSSDRASYNEQFF. The CDR3 nucleotides are TGTGCCAGCAGCTCGGACAGGGCCTCCTACAATGAGCAGTTCTTC.

This clonotype was picked up many times. At one end the junction does not follow the germline gene, possibly because of a read error. The chain combines TRBV5-1 with TRBJ2-7; D is uncertain. This CDR3 contains 11 residues. CDR1 SGHRS and CDR2 YFSETQ come from the germline V gene. The CDR3 nucleotides are TGCGCCAGCGGCTTAGGCTACGAGCAGTACTTC. Protein sequence: CASGLGYEQYF. Supplemented by reference TRBV5-1 and TRBJ2-7, the full variable domain reads KAGVTQTPRYLIKTRGQQVTLSCSPISGHRSVSWYQQTPGQGLQFLFEYFSETQRNKGNFPGRFSGRQFSNSRSEMNVSTLELGDSALYLCASGLGYEQYFGPGTRLTVT.

Ten or more counts support this clonotype. The chain couples TRBV25-1 to TRBJ1-1; D is perhaps TRBD1 (5 bases). The CDR3 covers 15 residues. The germline V gene has CDR1 MGHDK and CDR2 SYGVNS. Trimming left V 2 bases short and J 0 bases short, with 10 bases between. The CDR3 DNA sequence: TGTGCCAGCAGTGAAGAGGGGCAAATGAACACTGAAGCTTTCTTT. This codes for CASSEEGQMNTEAFF.

This clonotype was seen repeatedly, ten times or more. The chain carries TRBV6-5 and TRBJ2-5; 9 positions match TRBD1. Germline V gene data show CDR1 as MNHEY and CDR2 as SVGAGI. J gave up 1 base and V 0 bases, and 0 bases lay outside the gene matches. The length of the CDR3 is 15 residues. The CDR3 DNA is TGTGCCAGCAGTTACTCGGACAGGGGCCAAGAGACCCAGTACTTC. Encoded protein: CASSYSDRGQETQYF.

This clonotype was counted many times. The CDR3 sequence is CASSLSGGSYNEQFF. CDR3 DNA: TGTGCCAGCAGTCTAAGCGGGGGCTCCTACAATGAGCAGTTCTTC. The J gene is TRBJ2-1, the V gene TRBV6-1; 8 bases line up with TRBD2. Germline lookup yields CDR1 MNHNS and CDR2 SASEGT. There are 15 residues in the CDR3. V lost 5 bases to trimming and J lost 0 bases; unmatched junction nucleotides: 3.

A few counts support this clonotype. J is TRBJ2-1 and V is TRBV7-3, with TRBD1 as a possible D gene (5 bases). The CDR3 loop spans 13 amino acids. V lost 2 bases and J 7 bases, leaving 9 bases between the germline ends. CDR1 and CDR2 (germline): SGHTA, FQGTGA. CDR3: CASSLAGRNEQFF. The CDR3 DNA reads TGTGCCAGCAGCTTAGCAGGGCGGAATGAGCAGTTCTTC.

This clonotype has ten or more counts. The rearrangement joins TRBV5-5 to TRBJ1-1; D is unresolved. The CDR3 is 13 amino acids. V gave up 0 bases and J gave up 3 bases, with 6 bases separating them. Germline loops: CDR1 SGHKS, CDR2 YYEKEE (reference sequence). CDR3 DNA: TGTGCCAGCAGCTTGGAACGGGACACTGAAGCTTTCTTT. Amino acid sequence: CASSLERDTEAFF.

In this sample, this clonotype turned up many times. The chain uses TRBV5-6 and TRBJ2-7; TRBD2 aligns across 12 bases. Germline V gene sequence: CDR1 SGHDT, CDR2 YYEEEE. The CDR3 contains 12 residues. Trimming removed 2 bases from V and 12 bases from J; junction bases left unmatched: 3. The CDR3 DNA sequence: TGTGCCAGCAGCTTCGGACTAGCGGGGCCGTACTTC. This translates into CASSFGLAGPYF.

This clonotype was counted at least ten times. The chain couples TRBV27 to TRBJ2-7, with 9 bases aligning to TRBD1. Trimming removed 2 bases from V and 6 bases from J; junction bases left unmatched: 8. The CDR3 totals 15 residues. Germline V CDR1 and CDR2: MNHEY, SMNVEV (reference sequence). The CDR3 sequence: CASSLNRGHDFEQYF. CDR3 bases: TGTGCCAGCAGTTTAAACAGGGGGCACGACTTCGAGCAGTACTTC.

Many counts were recorded for this clonotype. V usage is TRBV7-2 and J usage is TRBJ2-3; 7 bases align to TRBD1. J gave up 2 bases and V 1 base, and 6 bases lay outside the gene matches. CDR1 and CDR2 from the germline V gene are SGHTA and FQGNSA. This CDR3 has 16 residues. The CDR3 here is CASSLVGQRNTDTQYF. The CDR3 DNA reads as TGTGCCAGCAGCTTAGTGGGACAGCGAAACACAGATACGCAGTATTTT. Full variable domain (missing parts from reference TRBV7-2 and TRBJ2-3): GAGVSQSPSNKVTEKGKDVELRCDPISGHTALYWYRQSLGQGLEFLIYFQGNSAPDKSGLPSDRFSAERTGGSVSTLTIQRTQQEDSAVYLCASSLVGQRNTDTQYFGPGTRLTVL.

Ten or more counts support this clonotype. The V call is TRBV9, the J call TRBJ2-7; 8 bases map to TRBD2. The J segment lost 5 bases and the V segment lost 0 bases, leaving 4 bases of the junction unmatched. The CDR3 extends over 14 amino acids. Germline CDR1 is SGDLS and CDR2 is YYNGEE. The CDR3 reads CASSVEAGGHEQYF. For the CDR3, the DNA is TGTGCCAGCAGCGTAGAGGCGGGGGGCCACGAGCAGTACTTC.